The 10 T cell receptor beta chains presented below share a single source sample, sequenced in a study of blood T cell repertoires in COVID-19. Repertoires were generated with immunoSEQ multiplex PCR, while TCRdb's copy carries only in-frame clones and drops some. The table includes under 85,000 clones, 85% to 90% detected once. The sequencing sample was made of peripheral blood. These TCRs come from a man older than 75 with acute or convalescent COVID-19.

The chain employs TRBV19 and TRBJ1-5, with 10 positions matching TRBD1. The CDR3 spans 16 residues. Germline V CDR1 and CDR2: LNHDA, SQIVND (reference sequence). V shed 3 bases and J 7 bases; nucleotides not matched to a gene: 9. CDR3: CASSILRGQGPQPQHF. CDR3 bases: TGTGCCAGTAGTATTCTGCGGGGACAGGGGCCACAGCCCCAGCATTTT.

The V and J genes are TRBV29-1 and TRBJ2-3; D is possibly TRBD1 (7 bases). Germline values: CDR1 SQVTM, CDR2 ANQGSEA. V lost 7 bases and J 5 bases, leaving 19 bases between the germline ends. CDR3 size: 14 residues. The CDR3 region is CSGRTLQGGDTQYF. Written as DNA, the CDR3 is TGCAGCGGAAGGACTCTCCAGGGGGGAGATACGCAGTATTTT.

The chain employs TRBV4-2 and TRBJ2-5; tentatively, D is TRBD2 (6 bases). CDR1 is LGHNA, CDR2 YNFKEQ, per germline. This CDR3 region has 16 residues. V dropped 4 bases and J dropped 5 bases, with 20 bases sitting between them. The CDR3 DNA is TGTGCCAGCAGCCCTCAGAGCGACCTAGGAGGGGAGACCCAGTACTTC. It encodes CASSPQSDLGGETQYF.

This chain joins TRBV5-1 and TRBJ2-2; 8 bases align to TRBD1. V was clipped by 4 bases and J by 1 base; unmatched bases: 6. CDR1 is SGHRS, CDR2 YFSETQ, per germline. This CDR3 is built from 16 residues. The CDR3, as DNA: TGCGCCAGCAGCCCGCGACAGGGGCAGAACACCGGGGAGCTGTTTTTT. Its protein is CASSPRQGQNTGELFF.

The rearrangement links TRBV11-2 to TRBJ2-3; D remains unclear. Trimming cost V 5 bases and J 9 bases, with 24 bases left between them. Germline lookup yields CDR1 SGHAT and CDR2 FQNNGV. The CDR3 loop spans 16 amino acids. The CDR3 loop is CASSPDNPVSPTTQYF. CDR3 sequence (DNA): TGTGCCAGCAGCCCCGACAATCCGGTCTCTCCGACAACGCAGTATTTT.

This sequence joins TRBV20-1 and TRBJ1-5, with D tentatively TRBD1 (6 bases). V was pared by 3 bases and J by 2 bases, with 11 bases between. The CDR3 extends over 14 amino acids. CDR1 DFQATT and CDR2 SNEGSKA come from the germline V gene (reference sequence). CDR3 in amino acids: CSASQGSGNQPQHF. DNA of the CDR3: TGCAGTGCTAGTCAGGGGTCGGGCAATCAGCCCCAGCATTTT.

The V and J genes are TRBV28 and TRBJ1-5, with D possibly TRBD1 on 6 matching bases. The V gene lost 4 bases and the J gene lost 7 bases, with 23 bases spanning the gap. This CDR3 comprises 17 residues. The germline CDR1 and CDR2 sequences are MDHEN and SYDVKM. CDR3 loop: CASSSPLGGGVGQPQHF. In nucleotides, the CDR3 is TGTGCCAGCAGTTCCCCCCTCGGCGGGGGCGTCGGCCAGCCCCAGCATTTT.

In its sample, this clone was seen once. This chain joins TRBV24-1 and TRBJ2-1; a possible D gene is TRBD1 (8 bases). The CDR3 runs 16 residues. Germline CDR1 reads KGHDR; CDR2 reads SFDVKD. Trimming cost V 9 bases and J 3 bases, with 20 bases left between them. The CDR3 DNA sequence: TGTGCCACCTCGGGGGGACCGGGACAGGACTACAATGAGCAGTTCTTC. Its translation is CATSGGPGQDYNEQFF.

A single count supports this clone. The V and J genes are TRBV5-1 and TRBJ2-2, with D unclear. Germline assignment: CDR1 SGHRS and CDR2 YFSETQ. The CDR3 runs 13 residues. Trimming removed 0 bases from V and 5 bases from J, with 5 bases in between. The CDR3 sequence is CASSLGSTGELFF. CDR3 nucleotides: TGCGCCAGCAGCTTGGGTTCTACCGGGGAGCTGTTTTTT.

The rearrangement uses TRBV11-2 and TRBJ2-5; 7 bases fit TRBD1. Trimming removed 3 bases from V and 3 bases from J; junction bases left unmatched: 4. The CDR3 runs 14 residues. CDR1 SGHAT and CDR2 FQNNGV come from the germline V gene. The CDR3 bases are TGTGCCAGCAGCTTCCGACAGGGTGAAGAGACCCAGTACTTC. Its translation is CASSFRQGEETQYF.